This T cell receptor beta chain was sequenced during a study of tissue-resident memory T cells in lung cancer (dated by TCRdb to between 2018 and 2020). For context, the study as a whole: TCR beta-chain sequencing compared paired tumor TRM and tumor non-TRM populations from roughly eleven lung cancer patients. The full study reports these points: Expanded clonotypes were found to constitute roughly 73% of tumor TRM repertoires on average, compared with roughly 55% of tumor non-TRM repertoires. Compared with tumor non-TRM cells, tumor TRM cells had a significantly more restricted TCR repertoire, reflected in lower Shannon-Wiener and inverse Simpson diversity.

V and J are trimmed by 3 bases and 2 bases, and the gene matches miss 7 bases of the junction. The CDR3 numbers 14 residues from cysteine through phenylalanine. Only the CDR3 portion is preserved as DNA: 42 bases, with reading frame beginning at the first base. CDR1 DFQATT and CDR2 SNEGSKA were looked up in the germline V gene (reference sequence). The sample was run on an Illumina MiSeq. Unique molecular identifiers were built into the TCR sequencing libraries, which were indexed using TruSeq single indexes. Processing in the source paper ran as follows. TCR reads were mapped and error-corrected with MIGEC v1.2.7 and were then analyzed with VDJtools v1.1.7, with default settings applied for both tools. Repertoire diversity was quantified with Shannon-Wiener and inverse Simpson indices computed in VDJtools. A TCRbeta clonotype was considered expanded if the clonotype met a frequency threshold of at least three. Wilcoxon rank-sum tests across 9 to 11 patients were used for statistical comparisons of TCR diversity between tumor TRM and non-TRM populations. TCRdb applied fastp at Q25 and MiXCR to the public reads, then kept only in-frame beta chains. Each entry is one CDR3 protein sequence, shown with its most common DNA and genes. The V and J calls shown here were made by TCRdb, not taken from the authors' results. This sample lists under 200 distinct CDR3 sequences; approximately 20% were detected once. The biggest ten clones account for under 40% of the sample.

Using a BD FACSAria-II, CD8+ T cells were sorted according to CD103 expression straight into ice-cold TRIzol LS reagent. Lung tumor tissue was collected fresh at the time of surgical resection. After Fc receptor blocking, fresh cells were stained for CD45, CD4, CD3, CD8A and CD103, and DAPI was used to tell live cells from dead cells. Total RNA was purified from sorted CD103+ and CD103- CD8+ T cells using a miRNeasy kit. Tumor-infiltrating CD8+ cytotoxic T cells were sorted according to CD103 expression so that tissue-resident memory (TRM) cells were separated from non-TRM cells. Donors were patients with treatment-naive lung cancer. Upon referral, patients with respiratory malignancies who were newly diagnosed and untreated were recruited prospectively. About this clonotype: Its antigen has not been determined. No quality values exist for individual bases; no much larger clone is one base distant.

The sequence links TRBV20-1 to TRBJ2-7; TRBD1 matches 7 bases in the middle. The receptor was isolated from a human donor with treatment-naive lung cancer (subtype not recorded). Sequencing was performed on CD103- CD8+ T cells from lung tumor tissue. The cell subset or site label on this specimen signifies: non-TRM CD8+ CTLs. The DNA is as follows: TGCAGTGCTAGGGGTTGGGACAGCACCTACGAGCAGTACTTC. Its product reads: CSARGWDSTYEQYF.